Below are 20 T cell receptor beta chains sequenced from a single sample in a study of shared clonotypes between healthy human individuals. Data came from immunoSEQ multiplex PCR; TCRdb stores just in-frame clones and leaves some out. This sample has some 2,500,000 clones, with 80% to 95% found just once. The sequenced material came from naive CD4+ T cells from PBMCs. Described subset: CD45RA+ positively selected. These receptors were obtained from a man aged 18 to 30 in good health. Some clones in this sample may be carry-over from other donors' samples.

The chain joins TRBV5-4 to TRBJ1-1; D unresolved. This CDR3 contains 13 residues. Germline V lookup: CDR1 SGHNT, CDR2 YYREEE (reference sequence). The V end was cut by 1 base, the J end by 4 bases, with 8 bases between. The CDR3 is CASSLWTGTEAFF. DNA for the CDR3: TGTGCCAGCAGCTTGTGGACGGGCACTGAAGCTTTCTTT.

The chain carries TRBV9 and TRBJ2-2; the match to TRBD2 covers 11 bases. The CDR3 has 16 residues. Losses at the gene ends were 3 bases for V and 3 bases for J; bases not matched to a gene: 4. Looked up from germline, CDR1 is SGDLS and CDR2 is YYNGEE. The CDR3 loop is CASSERLAGYTGELFF. CDR3 DNA: TGTGCCAGCAGCGAGCGACTAGCGGGGTACACCGGGGAGCTGTTTTTT.

The chain recombines TRBV5-1 with TRBJ1-1; no definite D call. This CDR3 is built from 13 residues. Trimming shortened V by 4 bases and J by 2 bases, and 9 bases separated the two germline ends. Germline V gene data show CDR1 as SGHRS and CDR2 as YFSETQ. The CDR3 protein is CASSLIVNTEAFF. CDR3 DNA: TGCGCCAGCAGCCTCATAGTTAACACTGAAGCTTTCTTT.

The V gene is TRBV19, the J gene TRBJ2-1; TRBD2 might be the D (6 bases). Trimming took 5 bases from V and 0 from J, leaving 14 bases between them. Germline V gene lookup returns CDR1 LNHDA and CDR2 SQIVND (reference sequence). There are 16 residues in the CDR3. CDR3 protein: CASSQLGGYSYNEQFF. As DNA, the CDR3 is TGTGCCAGTAGTCAACTCGGAGGGTACTCCTACAATGAGCAGTTCTTC.

The chain's CDR3 is CAISESGTDYQPQHF. In DNA form, the CDR3 reads TGTGCCATCAGTGAGTCGGGGACAGACTATCAGCCCCAGCATTTT. The chain carries TRBV10-3 and TRBJ1-5, with TRBD1 matching 7 bases. CDR3 length: 15 amino acids. Germline CDR1 ENHRY, CDR2 SYGVKD. Trimming took 0 bases from V and 5 from J; bases not matched to a gene: 4.

The chain uses TRBV7-9 and TRBJ2-1; 10 nucleotides agree with TRBD1. The trim removed 6 bases at V and 4 bases at J, leaving 12 bases unmatched. Germline V gene data show CDR1 as SEHNR and CDR2 as FQNEAQ (reference sequence). The length of the CDR3 is 17 residues. The CDR3 nucleotides read TGTGCCAGCAGTAACTCCCCCCTGGGACAGGGGTACAATGAGCAGTTCTTC. Protein sequence: CASSNSPLGQGYNEQFF.

Comment on this clone: The sample contains more than one DNA sequence encoding this CDR3. J is TRBJ1-2 and V is TRBV27, with D perhaps TRBD1 (5 bases). Germline V gene lookup returns CDR1 MNHEY and CDR2 SMNVEV (reference sequence). This CDR3 region has 14 residues. Deletions cut 1 base from V and 4 bases from J, with 10 bases between. CDR3 bases: TGTGCCAGCAGTTTATTGGGGGGACCCTATGGCTACACCTTC. This sequence encodes CASSLLGGPYGYTF.

The genes are TRBV9 and TRBJ2-2; D might be TRBD1 or TRBD2, each matching 5 bases. V lost 3 bases and J lost 0, with 15 bases in between. The CDR3 runs to 17 residues. Germline V gene sequence: CDR1 SGDLS, CDR2 YYNGEE. The CDR3 here is CASSESGWGTNTGELFF. CDR3 DNA sequence: TGTGCCAGCAGCGAGTCAGGTTGGGGGACGAACACCGGGGAGCTGTTTTTT.

The chain couples TRBV12-5 to TRBJ1-4; D not certain. Trimming took off 4 bases at V and 6 bases at J, with 15 bases between the two ends. This CDR3 has 15 amino acids. Germline V gene data show CDR1 as LGHNT and CDR2 as FRNRAP. The CDR3, as DNA: TGTGCTAGTGGTTCCGGGAGGGAGGTTGATGAAAAACTGTTTTTT. Amino acid sequence: CASGSGREVDEKLFF.

In regard to this clone: The same CDR3 arises from other DNA sequences in this sample as well. This chain uses TRBV6-6 with TRBJ2-7; 7 nucleotides align to TRBD1. Germline assignment: CDR1 MNHNY and CDR2 SVGAGI (reference sequence). The CDR3 extends over 14 amino acids. J lost 1 base, V lost 5 bases, and 5 bases had no gene match. The CDR3: CASSLQGISYEQYF. As DNA, the CDR3 is TGTGCCAGCAGTCTACAGGGGATTTCCTACGAGCAGTACTTC.

Comment on this clone: This sample includes further DNA sequences coding for the same CDR3. The genes are TRBV12-5 and TRBJ2-3, with a weak D call TRBD1 (6 bases). Germline V gene data show CDR1 as LGHNT and CDR2 as FRNRAP. The CDR3 spans 13 residues. V was shortened by 3 bases and J by 3 bases, with 7 bases between the two germline ends. The CDR3 region is CASGFTGTDTQYF. Here the CDR3 DNA reads TGTGCTAGTGGTTTCACAGGGACAGATACGCAGTATTTT.

J is TRBJ1-2 and V is TRBV4-2; tentative D call: TRBD1 (5 bases). Germline assignment: CDR1 LGHNA and CDR2 YNFKEQ. V dropped 1 base and J dropped 8 bases, with 11 bases sitting between them. This CDR3 region has 13 residues. The CDR3 coding sequence is TGTGCCAGCAGCCAAGGCGGGACGTGGGGCTACACCTTC. Its translation is CASSQGGTWGYTF.

The V gene is TRBV19, the J gene TRBJ2-3; D possibly corresponds to TRBD1 (6 bases). V was cut by 10 bases and J by 3 bases, with 26 bases left in between. The germline V gene has CDR1 LNHDA and CDR2 SQIVND (reference sequence). The CDR3 spans 17 residues. The DNA for the CDR3 is TGTGCCACCGCCCAGGGGAGAGGGCCTTCGGGGACAGATACGCAGTATTTT. It encodes CATAQGRGPSGTDTQYF.

This chain connects TRBV4-1 to TRBJ1-2, with D maybe TRBD1 (5 bases). Germline loops: CDR1 MGHRA, CDR2 YSYEKL. The CDR3 extends over 13 amino acids. V was cut by 5 bases and J by 7 bases, with 14 bases left in between. The CDR3 is CASSSGGKAGYTF. The CDR3 DNA follows: TGCGCCAGCAGCAGTGGGGGGAAGGCTGGCTACACCTTC.

The genes are TRBV2 and TRBJ2-7; 13 bases line up with TRBD2. The CDR3 is 15 residues long. V gave up 4 bases and J gave up 5 bases; unmatched junction bases: 5. The germline V gene encodes CDR1 SNHLY and CDR2 FYNNEI. As DNA, the CDR3 is TGTGCCAGCAGTGGGACTAGCGGGAGAGACGACGAGCAGTACTTC. Amino acids: CASSGTSGRDDEQYF.

The CDR3 reads CASSTPGDKETQYF. In nucleotides, the CDR3 is TGTGCCAGCAGTACTCCGGGAGACAAGGAGACCCAGTACTTC. The chain combines TRBV27 with TRBJ2-5, with D perhaps TRBD2 (6 bases). CDR1 and CDR2 (germline): MNHEY, SMNVEV (reference sequence). V lost 5 bases to trimming and J lost 5 bases, with 15 bases between them. The CDR3 runs to 14 residues.

The chain is built from TRBV7-8 and TRBJ2-2; TRBD2 might be the D (6 bases). Between the trimmed V and J ends, which lost 5 bases and 3 bases, there was a span of 16 bases. Germline V gene sequence: CDR1 SGHVS, CDR2 FQNEAQ. The CDR3 is 16 amino acids. CDR3 protein: CASSISLARDTGELFF. The CDR3 nucleotides read TGTGCCAGCAGCATTTCGCTAGCGAGGGACACCGGGGAGCTGTTTTTT.

V usage is TRBV7-2 and J usage is TRBJ2-7; TRBD2 matches at 14 bases. Germline lookup yields CDR1 SGHTA and CDR2 FQGNSA. V shed 0 bases, J shed 5 bases, and the junction held 9 bases outside the gene matches. This CDR3 comprises 18 residues. This CDR3 is CASSLAWGTSGREDEQYF. Here the CDR3 DNA reads TGTGCCAGCAGCTTAGCGTGGGGGACTAGCGGGAGAGAGGACGAGCAGTACTTC.

The chain employs TRBV30 and TRBJ2-3; no clear D gene. CDR3 size: 11 residues. Germline V gives CDR1 GTSNPN, CDR2 SVGIG (reference sequence). Trimming took 2 bases from V and 13 from J, leaving 13 bases between them. CDR3 nucleotides: TGTGCCTGGAGTCTGGACGGACCGAAGTATTTT. Its protein is CAWSLDGPKYF.

The rearrangement uses TRBV12-5 and TRBJ2-3; TRBD2 matches 8 bases. In germline, CDR1 is LGHNT, CDR2 FRNRAP. V shed 1 base, J shed 6 bases, and the junction held 9 bases outside the gene matches. This CDR3 has 16 amino acids. The CDR3 nucleotides read TGTGCTAGTGGTTTGGCTCAACCGGGACTAGTGGATACGCAGTATTTT. Its protein is CASGLAQPGLVDTQYF.